This T cell receptor (beta chain) comes out of a study of T cells in women clearing cervical HPV infection. Whole-study results and caveats: TRBV6-7 relative abundance averaged roughly 0.099% in cases and about 0.17% in controls.

To note about this clone: Antigen unknown. The missing CDR3 end, 3 residues past where the read stops, is filled in from the germline J gene.

TCRdb's table, derived via immunoSEQ multiplex PCR, lists solely in-frame clones and lacks some. This sample contains tens of thousands of clones. Germline assignment: CDR1 DFQATT and CDR2 SNEGSKA (reference sequence). The CDR3 is made up of 14 amino acids. The V end was cut by 4 bases, the J end by 6 bases, with 17 bases between. All participants had a single incident cervical HPV16 infection, and prevalent HPV16 infections were excluded. Sequencing input: blood buffy coat. This chain joins TRBV20-1 and TRBJ2-3; a possible D gene is TRBD2 (6 bases). This TCR came from a woman aged 18 to 75 with a cervical HPV16 infection that either progressed to CIN3+ or cleared (not recorded which). The sequenced part of the CDR3 DNA is TGCAGTGCTAACGGCGAGCGGGCTACCGATACG. This encodes CSANGERATDT. The complete CDR3 sequence is CSANGERATDTQYF.